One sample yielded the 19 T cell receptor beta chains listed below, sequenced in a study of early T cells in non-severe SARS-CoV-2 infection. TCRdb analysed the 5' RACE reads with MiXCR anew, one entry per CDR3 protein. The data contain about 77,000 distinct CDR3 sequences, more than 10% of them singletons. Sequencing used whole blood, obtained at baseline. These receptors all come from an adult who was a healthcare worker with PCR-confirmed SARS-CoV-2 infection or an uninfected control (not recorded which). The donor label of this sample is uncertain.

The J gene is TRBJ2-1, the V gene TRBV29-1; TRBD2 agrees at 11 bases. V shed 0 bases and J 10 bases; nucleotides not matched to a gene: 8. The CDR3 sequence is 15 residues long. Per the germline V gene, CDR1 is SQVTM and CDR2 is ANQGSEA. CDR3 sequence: CSVEDPGTSGREQFF. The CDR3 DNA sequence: TGCAGCGTTGAAGATCCGGGTACTAGCGGGAGAGAGCAGTTCTTC.

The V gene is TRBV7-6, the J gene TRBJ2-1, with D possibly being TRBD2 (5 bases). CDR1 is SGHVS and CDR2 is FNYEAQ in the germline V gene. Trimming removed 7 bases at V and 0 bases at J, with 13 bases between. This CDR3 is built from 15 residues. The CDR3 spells CASTGLGSSYNEQFF. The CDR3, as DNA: TGTGCCAGCACCGGACTGGGTAGCTCCTACAATGAGCAGTTCTTC.

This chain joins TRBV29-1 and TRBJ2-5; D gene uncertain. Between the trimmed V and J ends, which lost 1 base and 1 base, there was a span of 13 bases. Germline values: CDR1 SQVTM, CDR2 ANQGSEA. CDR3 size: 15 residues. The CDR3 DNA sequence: TGCAGCGTTGAAGTGTCAAGGAAAACCCAAGAGACCCAGTACTTC. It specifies CSVEVSRKTQETQYF.

This CDR3 reads CASSPGPGYGGYTF. As DNA, the CDR3 is TGTGCCAGCAGCCCAGGCCCCGGGTACGGAGGCTACACCTTC. The chain links TRBV3-1 to TRBJ1-2, with no clear D. This CDR3 contains 14 residues. The germline CDR1 and CDR2 sequences are LGHDT and YNNKEL (reference sequence). V lost 4 bases and J 8 bases, leaving 17 bases between the germline ends. The variable domain in full, with the rest retrieved from reference TRBV3-1 and TRBJ1-2, is DTAVSQTPKYLVTQMGNDKSIKCEQNLGHDTMYWYKQDSKKFLKIMFSYNNKELIINETVPNRFSPKSPDKAHLNLHINSLELGDSAVYFCASSPGPGYGGYTFGSGTRLTVV.

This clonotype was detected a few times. The CDR3 DNA reads TGTGCCAGCAGTCCTAAAAGCTCCGAGCAGTACTTC. This codes for CASSPKSSEQYF. This rearrangement joins TRBV6-8 to TRBJ2-7; no reliable D call. From germline, CDR1 is MNHGY and CDR2 SAAAGT. The CDR3 sequence is 12 residues long. Between the trimmed V and J ends, which lost 5 bases and 6 bases, there was a span of 11 bases.

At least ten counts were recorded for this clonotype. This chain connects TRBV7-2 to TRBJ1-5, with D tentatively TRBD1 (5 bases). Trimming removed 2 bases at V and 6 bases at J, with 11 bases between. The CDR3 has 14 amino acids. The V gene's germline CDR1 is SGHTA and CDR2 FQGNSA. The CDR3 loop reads CASSLFQGSQPQHF. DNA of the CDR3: TGTGCCAGCAGCTTATTCCAGGGTAGTCAGCCCCAGCATTTT.

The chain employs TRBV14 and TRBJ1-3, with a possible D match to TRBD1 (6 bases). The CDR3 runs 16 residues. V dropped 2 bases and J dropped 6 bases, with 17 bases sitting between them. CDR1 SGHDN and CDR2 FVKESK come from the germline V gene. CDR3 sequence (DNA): TGTGCCAGCAGCCAACAGGGGAGCTTGAGGGAAAACACCATATATTTT. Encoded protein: CASSQQGSLRENTIYF.

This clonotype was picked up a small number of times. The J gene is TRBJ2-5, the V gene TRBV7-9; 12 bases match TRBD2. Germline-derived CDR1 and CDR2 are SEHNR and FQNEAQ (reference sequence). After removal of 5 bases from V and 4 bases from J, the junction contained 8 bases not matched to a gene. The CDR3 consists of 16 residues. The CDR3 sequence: CASSPPGLAGGETQYF. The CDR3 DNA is TGTGCCAGCAGCCCGCCGGGACTAGCGGGCGGAGAGACCCAGTACTTC.

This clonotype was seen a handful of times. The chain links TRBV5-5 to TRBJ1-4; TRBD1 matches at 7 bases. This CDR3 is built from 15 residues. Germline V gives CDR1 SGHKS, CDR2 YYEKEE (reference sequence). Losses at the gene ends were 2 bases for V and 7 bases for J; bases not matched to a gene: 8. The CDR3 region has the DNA TGTGCCAGCAGCTTTGAACAGGGGATGAGTGAAAAACTGTTTTTT. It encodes CASSFEQGMSEKLFF.

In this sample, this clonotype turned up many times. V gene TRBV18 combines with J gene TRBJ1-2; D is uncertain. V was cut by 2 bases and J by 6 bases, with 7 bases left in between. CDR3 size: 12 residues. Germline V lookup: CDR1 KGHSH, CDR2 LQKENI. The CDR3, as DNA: TGTGCCAGCTCACCAAGGCAGGATGGCTACACCTTC. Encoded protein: CASSPRQDGYTF.

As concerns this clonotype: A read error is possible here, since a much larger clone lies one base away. CDR3: CASSLTQTGGGLNTQNF. The CDR3 region has the DNA TGTGCCAGCAGCCTCACCCAGACAGGGGGAGGTTTAAATACGCAGAATTTT. This chain links TRBV27 with TRBJ2-3; 9 bases align to TRBD1. The germline gives CDR1 MNHEY, CDR2 SMNVEV (reference sequence). This CDR3 has 17 residues.

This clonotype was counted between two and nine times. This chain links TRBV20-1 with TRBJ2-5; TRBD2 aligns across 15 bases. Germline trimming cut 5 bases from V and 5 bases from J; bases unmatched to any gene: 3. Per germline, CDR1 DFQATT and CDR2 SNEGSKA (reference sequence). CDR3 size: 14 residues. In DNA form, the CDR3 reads TGCAGTGCTCGGACTAGCGGGGGGGTGGAGACCCAGTACTTC. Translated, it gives CSARTSGGVETQYF.

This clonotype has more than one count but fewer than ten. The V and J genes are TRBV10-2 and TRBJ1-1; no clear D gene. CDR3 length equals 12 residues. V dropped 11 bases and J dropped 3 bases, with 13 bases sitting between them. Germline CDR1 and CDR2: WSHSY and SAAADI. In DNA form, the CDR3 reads TGCGCCCGGTCGCCCTCTTACACTGAAGCTTTCTTT. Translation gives CARSPSYTEAFF.

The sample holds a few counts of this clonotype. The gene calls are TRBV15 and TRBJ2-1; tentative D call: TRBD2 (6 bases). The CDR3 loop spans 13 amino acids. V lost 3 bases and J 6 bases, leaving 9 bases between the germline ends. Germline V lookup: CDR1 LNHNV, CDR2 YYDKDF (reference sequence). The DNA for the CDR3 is TGTGCCACCAGCAGGCAACTAGCCAATGAGCAGTTCTTC. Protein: CATSRQLANEQFF.

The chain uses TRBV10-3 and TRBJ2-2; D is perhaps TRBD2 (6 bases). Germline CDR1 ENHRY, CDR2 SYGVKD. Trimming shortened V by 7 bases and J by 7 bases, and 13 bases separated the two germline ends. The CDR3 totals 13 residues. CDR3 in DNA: TGTGCCATCAACCCGGGAGAGAGCGGGGAGCTGTTTTTT. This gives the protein CAINPGESGELFF.

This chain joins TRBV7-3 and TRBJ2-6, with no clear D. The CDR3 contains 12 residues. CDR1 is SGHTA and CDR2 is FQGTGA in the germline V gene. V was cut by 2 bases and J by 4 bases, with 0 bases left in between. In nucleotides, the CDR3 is TGTGCCAGCAGCTTAGGGGCCAACGTCCTGACTTTC. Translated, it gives CASSLGANVLTF.

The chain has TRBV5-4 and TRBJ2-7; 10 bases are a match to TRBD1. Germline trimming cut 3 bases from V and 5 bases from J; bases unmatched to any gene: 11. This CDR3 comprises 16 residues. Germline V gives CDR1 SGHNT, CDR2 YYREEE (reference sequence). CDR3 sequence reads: CASSSPGGQGRNEQYF. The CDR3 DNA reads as TGTGCCAGCAGCTCTCCCGGGGGACAGGGGAGAAACGAGCAGTACTTC.

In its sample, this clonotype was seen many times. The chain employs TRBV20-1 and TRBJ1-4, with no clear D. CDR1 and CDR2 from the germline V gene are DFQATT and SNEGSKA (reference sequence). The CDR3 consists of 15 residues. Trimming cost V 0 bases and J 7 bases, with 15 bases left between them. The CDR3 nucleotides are TGCAGTGCTAGAGATCCGGGCAGAGGAGGTGAAAAACTGTTTTTT. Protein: CSARDPGRGGEKLFF.

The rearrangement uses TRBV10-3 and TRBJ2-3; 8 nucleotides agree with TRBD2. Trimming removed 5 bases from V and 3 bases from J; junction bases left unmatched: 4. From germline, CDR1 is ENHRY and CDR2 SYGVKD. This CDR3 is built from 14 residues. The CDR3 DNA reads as TGTGCCATCAGTCAGAGCGGGAGTACAGATACGCAGTATTTT. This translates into CAISQSGSTDTQYF.